This T cell receptor beta chain was sequenced during a study of Ad26.COV2.S vaccination and SARS-CoV-2 variants. Regarding the study as a whole: Substantial response breadth was reportedly seen for spike-specific CD8+ and CD4+ T cells after vaccination.

The data were produced by immunoSEQ multiplex PCR, yet TCRdb's version contains in-frame clones alone and is incomplete. The sample records some 240,000 clones, around 85% being singletons. For this clone: The antigen is not known.

The treatment was: 15 to 20 received Ad26.COV2.S at low or high dose, single or two shots; about 5 received placebo; per-sample allocation not given. Vaccine and placebo recipients were sampled on day 63 after the first injection. The TCR sequence derives from a person between 18 and 65 years old who received the Ad26.COV2.S COVID-19 vaccine or a placebo. Sequences were derived from peripheral blood, sampled in a trial of Ad26.COV2.S vaccine versus placebo.

As DNA, the CDR3 is TGTGCCAGCAGCTTAGGGGCAGGGGGCGGTAATGGCTACACCTTC. It encodes CASSLGAGGGNGYTF. This chain links TRBV7-8 with TRBJ1-2, with TRBD1 matching 8 bases. The CDR3 is made up of 15 amino acids. With 1 base clipped from V and 6 bases from J, the junction kept 7 bases outside the gene matches. CDR1 SGHVS and CDR2 FQNEAQ come from the germline V gene. The full variable domain, in which reference TRBV7-8 and TRBJ1-2 provide the parts outside the CDR3, is GAGVSQSPRYKVAKRGQDVALRCDPISGHVSLFWYQQALGQGPEFLTYFQNEAQLDKSGLPSDRFFAERPEGSVSTLKIQRTQQEDSAVYLCASSLGAGGGNGYTFGSGTRLTVV.